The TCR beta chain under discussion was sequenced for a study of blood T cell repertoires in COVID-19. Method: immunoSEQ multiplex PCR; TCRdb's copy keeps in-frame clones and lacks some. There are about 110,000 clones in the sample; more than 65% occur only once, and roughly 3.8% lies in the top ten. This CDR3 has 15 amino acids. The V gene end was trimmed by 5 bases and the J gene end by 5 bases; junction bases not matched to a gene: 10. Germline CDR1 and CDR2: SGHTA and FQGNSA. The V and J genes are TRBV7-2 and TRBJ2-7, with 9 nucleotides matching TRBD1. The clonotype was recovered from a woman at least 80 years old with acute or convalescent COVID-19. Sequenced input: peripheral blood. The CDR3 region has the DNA TGTGCCAGCAGCCCGACCGGGACAGGGTACGACGAGCAGTACTTC. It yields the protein CASSPTGTGYDEQYF. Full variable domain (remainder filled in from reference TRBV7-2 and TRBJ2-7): GAGVSQSPSNKVTEKGKDVELRCDPISGHTALYWYRQSLGQGLEFLIYFQGNSAPDKSGLPSDRFSAERTGGSVSTLTIQRTQQEDSAVYLCASSPTGTGYDEQYFGPGTRLTVT.